Listed below are T cell receptor beta chains from one sample, sequenced in a study of blood T cell repertoires in COVID-19. The method was immunoSEQ multiplex PCR; TCRdb's version includes in-frame clones alone and lacks a portion of them. The sample yields some 220,000 clones, 75% to 90% seen once. Material for sequencing was peripheral blood. The origin of the receptors is a woman in her seventies with COVID-19, enrolled during active disease. The CDR3 runs from the conserved cysteine through the conserved F or W. The D gene is left open where the match is weak. Size values are once, few and many counts, or a class for expanded clones, and some rows have none.

abundance	d_gene	len	v_gene	j_gene	CDR3aa	CDR3nt
-	-	15	TRBV28	TRBJ1-1	CASSPWTDMNTEAFF	TGTGCCAGCAGTCCCTGGACAGACATGAACACTGAAGCTTTCTTT
once	-	14	TRBV7-2	TRBJ2-5	CASSGTGSQETQYF	TGTGCCAGCAGCGGTACAGGGAGCCAAGAGACCCAGTACTTC
-	-	16	TRBV28	TRBJ1-3	CASSRKGYNSGNTIYF	TGTGCCAGCAGTCGTAAGGGGTATAACTCTGGAAACACCATATATTTT
-	TRBD1	15	TRBV24-1	TRBJ1-3	CATSAGQGEGNTIYF	TGTGCCACCAGTGCCGGACAGGGGGAAGGAAACACCATATATTTT
-	TRBD2	15	TRBV7-2	TRBJ2-7	CASSLGLADPYEQYF	TGTGCCAGCAGCTTAGGACTAGCGGACCCCTACGAGCAGTACTTC
-	TRBD1	14	TRBV5-1	TRBJ1-2	CASSSGQGDYGYTF	TGCGCCAGCAGCTCTGGGCAGGGGGACTATGGCTACACCTTC
-	TRBD1	19	TRBV24-1	TRBJ2-3	CATSDPGGTGVAGTDTQYF	TGTGCCACCAGTGATCCTGGGGGGACAGGGGTCGCGGGCACAGATACGCAGTATTTT
-	-	20	TRBV4-1	TRBJ1-2	CASSQVSWVTTSSANYGYTF	TGCGCCAGCAGCCAAGTGTCCTGGGTGACTACTTCTTCCGCTAACTATGGCTACACCTTC
-	-	12	TRBV11-2	TRBJ1-3	CASSFPGNTIYF	TGTGCCAGCAGCTTTCCGGGAAACACCATATATTTT
once	TRBD1	17	TRBV19	TRBJ1-2	CASSKRRGQGIDYGYTF	TGTGCCAGTAGTAAACGCCGAGGACAGGGCATCGACTATGGCTACACCTTC
-	-	12	TRBV6-2/TRBV6-3	TRBJ2-7	CASSYPVYEQYF	TGTGCCAGCAGTTACCCAGTCTACGAGCAGTACTTC
-	TRBD1	14	TRBV30	TRBJ1-3	CAESTGADGNTIYF	TGTGCCGAATCGACAGGGGCGGATGGAAACACCATATATTTT
-	TRBD1	15	TRBV7-2	TRBJ2-1	CASSLALQGYNEQFF	TGTGCCAGCAGCTTAGCCTTACAGGGGTACAATGAGCAGTTCTTC
-	-	15	TRBV5-1	TRBJ2-7	CASSLGGGTSYEQYF	TGCGCCAGCAGCTTGGGGGGCGGGACCTCCTACGAGCAGTACTTC
-	-	14	TRBV18	TRBJ2-1	CASSTGQWDNEQFF	TGTGCCAGCTCTACCGGACAGTGGGACAATGAGCAGTTCTTC
-	-	14	TRBV30	TRBJ2-2	CAWSSSRATGELFF	TGTGCCTGGAGTTCCTCCCGCGCCACCGGGGAGCTGTTTTTT
-	-	14	TRBV5-1	TRBJ2-3	CASSFGLLTDTQYF	TGCGCCAGCAGCTTCGGACTACTCACAGATACGCAGTATTTT
-	-	12	TRBV5-1	TRBJ2-7	CASSDQGYEQYF	TGCGCCAGCAGCGACCAGGGGTACGAGCAGTACTTC
-	TRBD1	14	TRBV27	TRBJ2-1	CASRPEDRFNEQFF	TGTGCCAGCAGACCTGAGGACAGGTTCAATGAGCAGTTCTTC
-	-	14	TRBV27	TRBJ2-5	CASSLRTNQETQYF	TGTGCCAGCAGTTTACGCACAAACCAAGAGACCCAGTACTTC
few	-	13	TRBV28	TRBJ2-2	CASTLRRGGELFF	TGTGCCAGCACCCTGAGGAGGGGCGGGGAGCTGTTTTTT
-	-	15	TRBV28	TRBJ1-1	CASITNGGRASEAFF	TGTGCCAGCATCACCAACGGAGGAAGGGCTTCTGAAGCTTTCTTT
-	-	15	TRBV5-1	TRBJ1-2	CASSFRTEPNYGYTF	TGCGCCAGCAGCTTTCGGACAGAGCCTAACTATGGCTACACCTTC
-	TRBD2	14	TRBV29-1	TRBJ2-1	CSVDLVAGGGEQFF	TGCAGCGTTGACTTGGTAGCGGGAGGGGGTGAGCAGTTCTTC
-	-	14	TRBV5-1	TRBJ2-1	CASRDSGGNNEQFF	TGCGCCAGCCGGGACTCTGGGGGGAACAATGAGCAGTTCTTC
-	TRBD1	13	TRBV7-3	TRBJ1-1	CASSSGTGAEAFF	TGTGCCAGCAGCTCCGGGACAGGGGCTGAAGCTTTCTTT
-	TRBD1	14	TRBV7-2	TRBJ1-6	CASSPDRDGSPLHF	TGTGCCAGCAGCCCCGACAGGGACGGCTCACCCCTCCACTTT
few	-	17	TRBV4-2	TRBJ2-6	CASSPRVQGSGANVLTF	TGTGCCAGCAGCCCCCGGGTCCAGGGCTCTGGGGCCAACGTCCTGACTTTC
-	-	15	TRBV5-5	TRBJ2-1	CASSLRLDPAREQFF	TGTGCCAGCAGCTTGCGGCTGGATCCCGCTAGGGAGCAGTTCTTC
-	-	16	TRBV4-1	TRBJ1-2	CASSQDHYRDLYGYTF	TGCGCCAGCAGCCAAGACCACTACAGGGATCTCTATGGCTACACCTTC
-	TRBD1	15	TRBV5-1	TRBJ2-5	CASSYLGTGQETQYF	TGCGCCAGCAGCTATCTCGGGACAGGCCAAGAGACCCAGTACTTC